This TCR beta chain was sequenced in a study of T cell responses to AZD1222 COVID-19 vaccine. In the study overall: Pooling was applied to second doses at about 4 or about 12 weeks. Broader study findings: White British ancestry dominated among donors, who included more females, and clonal diversity was possibly underestimated. Unmutated variant regions are reportedly targeted by nearly half of spike-specific TCRs. Just six AZD1222 recipients were seropositive at baseline.

The table came from immunoSEQ multiplex PCR; TCRdb's copy has only in-frame clones and leaves some out. The sample gives approximately 60,000 clones, approximately 84% of which show up once; around 15% is in the top ten. Concerning this clone: No antigen is known for it.

Unmatched junction bases numbered 13, after V lost 6 bases and J lost 5 bases. CDR3 size: 18 residues. Germline V gives CDR1 MDHEN, CDR2 SYDVKM. The sample consisted of peripheral blood, taken on day 0 of AZD1222 vaccination. This sequence joins TRBV28 and TRBJ2-1; 13 nucleotides line up with TRBD2. The sequence derives from an adult in good health. The CDR3 region is CASSQSTILAGGNNEQFF. The CDR3 bases are TGTGCCAGCAGCCAATCCACGATACTAGCGGGAGGGAACAATGAGCAGTTCTTC.